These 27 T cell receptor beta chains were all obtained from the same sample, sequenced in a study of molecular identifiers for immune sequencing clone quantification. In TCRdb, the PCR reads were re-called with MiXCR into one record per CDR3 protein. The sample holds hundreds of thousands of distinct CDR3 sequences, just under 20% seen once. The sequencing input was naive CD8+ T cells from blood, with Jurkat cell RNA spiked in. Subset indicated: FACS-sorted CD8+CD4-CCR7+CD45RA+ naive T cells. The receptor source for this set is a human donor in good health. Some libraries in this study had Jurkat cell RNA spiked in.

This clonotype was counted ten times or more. CDR3 bases: TGTGCCAGCAGTTACCCGGACAGTTTTACCTCCTACGAGCAGTACTTC. It specifies CASSYPDSFTSYEQYF. V and J are TRBV6-6 and TRBJ2-7, with a possible D match to TRBD1 (6 bases). The V gene's germline CDR1 is MNHNY and CDR2 SVGAGI (reference sequence). Trimming took 2 bases from V and 0 from J, leaving 14 bases between them. This CDR3 is 16 amino acids long.

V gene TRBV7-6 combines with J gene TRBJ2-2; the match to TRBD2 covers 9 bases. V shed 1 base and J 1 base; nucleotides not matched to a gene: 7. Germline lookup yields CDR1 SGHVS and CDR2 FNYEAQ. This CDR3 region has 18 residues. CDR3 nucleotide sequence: TGTGCCAGCAGCTTAGACGAGCGGGAGGCGAGGAACACCGGGGAGCTGTTTTTT. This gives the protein CASSLDEREARNTGELFF.

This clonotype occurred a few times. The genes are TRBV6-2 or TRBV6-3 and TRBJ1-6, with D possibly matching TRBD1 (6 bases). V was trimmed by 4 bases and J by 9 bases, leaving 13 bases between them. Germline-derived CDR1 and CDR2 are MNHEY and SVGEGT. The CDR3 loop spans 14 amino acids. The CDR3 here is CASSLPGVGSPLHF. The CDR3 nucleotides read TGTGCCAGCAGTTTACCAGGGGTTGGTTCACCCCTCCACTTT.

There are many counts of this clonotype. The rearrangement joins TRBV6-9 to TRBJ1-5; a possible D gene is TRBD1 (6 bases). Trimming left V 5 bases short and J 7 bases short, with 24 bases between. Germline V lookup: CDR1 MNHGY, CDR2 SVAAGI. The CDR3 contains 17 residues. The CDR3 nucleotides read TGTGCCAGCAGTGCCCACAGGGAAGAGGGACGAGGACAGCCCCAGCATTTT. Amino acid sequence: CASSAHREEGRGQPQHF.

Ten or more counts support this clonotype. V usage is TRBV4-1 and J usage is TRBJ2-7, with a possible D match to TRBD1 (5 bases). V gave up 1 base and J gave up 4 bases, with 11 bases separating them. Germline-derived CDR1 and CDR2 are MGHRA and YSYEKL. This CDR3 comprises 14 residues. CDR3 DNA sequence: TGCGCCAGCAGCCAAGCGACGACAGTTTACGAGCAGTACTTC. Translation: CASSQATTVYEQYF.

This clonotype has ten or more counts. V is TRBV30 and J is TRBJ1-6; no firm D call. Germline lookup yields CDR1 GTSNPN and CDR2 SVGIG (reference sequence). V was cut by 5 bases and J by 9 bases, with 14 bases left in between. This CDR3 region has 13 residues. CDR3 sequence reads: CAWADRSGSPLHF. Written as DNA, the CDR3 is TGTGCCTGGGCGGACCGCAGTGGTTCACCCCTCCACTTT.

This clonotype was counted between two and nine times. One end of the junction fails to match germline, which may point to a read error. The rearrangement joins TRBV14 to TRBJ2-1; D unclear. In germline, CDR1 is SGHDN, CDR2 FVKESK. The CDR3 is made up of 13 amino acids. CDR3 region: CAGSPRGFNEQFF. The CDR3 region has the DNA TGTGCCGGCAGCCCGCGAGGATTTAATGAGCAGTTCTTC.

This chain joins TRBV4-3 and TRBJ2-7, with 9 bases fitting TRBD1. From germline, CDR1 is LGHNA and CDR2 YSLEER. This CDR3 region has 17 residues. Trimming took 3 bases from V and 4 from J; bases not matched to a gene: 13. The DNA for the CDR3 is TGCGCCAGCAGCCAGGCTTGGGACAGGGAGGCCCCTTACGAGCAGTACTTC. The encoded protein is CASSQAWDREAPYEQYF.

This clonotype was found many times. The CDR3 bases are TGTGCCAGCAGCCCCCAGACAGAATTGGACGGGGAGCTGTTTTTT. It encodes CASSPQTELDGELFF. This chain links TRBV7-7 with TRBJ2-2; weak D call: TRBD1 (5 bases). With 5 bases removed from V and 7 bases from J, the gap between germline ends came to 17 bases. Looked up from germline, CDR1 is SSHAT and CDR2 is FNYEAQ (reference sequence). The CDR3 totals 15 residues.

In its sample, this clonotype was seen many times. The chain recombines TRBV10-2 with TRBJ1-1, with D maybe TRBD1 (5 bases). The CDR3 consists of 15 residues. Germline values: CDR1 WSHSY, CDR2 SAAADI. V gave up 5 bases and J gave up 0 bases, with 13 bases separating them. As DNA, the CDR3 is TGCGCCAGCAGTCTCCCGGGACCTATGAACACTGAAGCTTTCTTT. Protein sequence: CASSLPGPMNTEAFF.

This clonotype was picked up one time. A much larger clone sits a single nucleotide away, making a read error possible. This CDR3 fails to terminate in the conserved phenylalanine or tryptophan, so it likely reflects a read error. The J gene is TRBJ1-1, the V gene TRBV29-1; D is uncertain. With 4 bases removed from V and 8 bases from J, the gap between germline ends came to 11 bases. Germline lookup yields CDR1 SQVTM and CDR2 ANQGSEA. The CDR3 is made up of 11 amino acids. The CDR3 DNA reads TGCAGCGTTGTGTGGGCTGCCGAAGCTTTCCTT. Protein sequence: CSVVWAAEAFL.

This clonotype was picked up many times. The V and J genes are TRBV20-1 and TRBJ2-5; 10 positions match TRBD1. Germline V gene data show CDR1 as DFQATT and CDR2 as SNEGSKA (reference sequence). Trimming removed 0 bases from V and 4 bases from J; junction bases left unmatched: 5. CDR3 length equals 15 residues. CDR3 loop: CSARDGGQGRETQYF. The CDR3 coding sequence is TGCAGTGCTAGAGATGGGGGACAGGGGCGAGAGACCCAGTACTTC.

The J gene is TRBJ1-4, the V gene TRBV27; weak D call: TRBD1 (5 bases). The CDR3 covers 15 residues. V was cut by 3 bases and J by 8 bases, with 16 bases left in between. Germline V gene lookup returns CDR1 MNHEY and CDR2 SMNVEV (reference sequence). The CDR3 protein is CASSLGETEGEKLFF. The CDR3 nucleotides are TGTGCCAGCAGTTTGGGGGAGACCGAAGGGGAAAAACTGTTTTTT.

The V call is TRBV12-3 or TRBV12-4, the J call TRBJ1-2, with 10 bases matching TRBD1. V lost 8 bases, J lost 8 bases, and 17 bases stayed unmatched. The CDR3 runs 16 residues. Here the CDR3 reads CASGPSSSGQGEGYTF. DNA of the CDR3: TGTGCCAGCGGTCCCTCCTCATCTGGACAGGGGGAGGGCTACACCTTC.

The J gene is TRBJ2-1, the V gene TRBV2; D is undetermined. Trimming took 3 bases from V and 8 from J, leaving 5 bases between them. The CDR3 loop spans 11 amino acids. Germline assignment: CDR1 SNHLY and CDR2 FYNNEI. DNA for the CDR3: TGTGCCAGCAGTGATTTCTATGAGCAGTTCTTC. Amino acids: CASSDFYEQFF.

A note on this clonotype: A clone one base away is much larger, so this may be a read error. This chain's CDR3 is CAWSASRSTDTQYF. CDR3 in DNA: TGTGCCTGGTCCGCTAGCAGGAGCACAGATACGCAGTATTTT. V gene TRBV30 combines with J gene TRBJ2-3; perhaps TRBD2 as D (5 bases). Trimming cost V 5 bases and J 0 bases, with 12 bases left between them. Germline loops: CDR1 GTSNPN, CDR2 SVGIG (reference sequence). This CDR3 has 14 amino acids.

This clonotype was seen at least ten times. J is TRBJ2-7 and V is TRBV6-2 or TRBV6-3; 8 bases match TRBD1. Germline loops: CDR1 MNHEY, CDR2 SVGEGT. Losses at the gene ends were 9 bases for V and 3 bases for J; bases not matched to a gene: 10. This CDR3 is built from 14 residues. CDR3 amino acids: CASHNLDRGYEQYF. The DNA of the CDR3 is TGTGCCAGTCATAACCTCGACAGGGGCTACGAGCAGTACTTC.

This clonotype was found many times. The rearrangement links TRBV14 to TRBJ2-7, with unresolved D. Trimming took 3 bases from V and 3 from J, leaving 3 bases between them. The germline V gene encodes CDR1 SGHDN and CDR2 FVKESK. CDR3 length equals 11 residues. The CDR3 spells CASSHHYEQYF. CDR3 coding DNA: TGTGCCAGCAGCCACCACTACGAGCAGTACTTC.

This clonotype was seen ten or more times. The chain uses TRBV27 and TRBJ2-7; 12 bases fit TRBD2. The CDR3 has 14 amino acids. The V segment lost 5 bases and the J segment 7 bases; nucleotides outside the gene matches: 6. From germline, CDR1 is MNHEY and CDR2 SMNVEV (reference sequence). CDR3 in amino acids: CASSRLAGVGEQYF. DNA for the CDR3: TGTGCCAGCAGTAGACTAGCGGGAGTTGGAGAGCAGTACTTC.

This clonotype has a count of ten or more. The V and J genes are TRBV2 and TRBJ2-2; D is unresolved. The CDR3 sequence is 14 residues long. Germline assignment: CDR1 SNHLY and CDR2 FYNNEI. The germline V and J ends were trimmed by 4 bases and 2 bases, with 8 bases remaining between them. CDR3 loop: CASSVGPNTGELFF. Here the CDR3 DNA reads TGTGCCAGCAGTGTAGGCCCCAACACCGGGGAGCTGTTTTTT.

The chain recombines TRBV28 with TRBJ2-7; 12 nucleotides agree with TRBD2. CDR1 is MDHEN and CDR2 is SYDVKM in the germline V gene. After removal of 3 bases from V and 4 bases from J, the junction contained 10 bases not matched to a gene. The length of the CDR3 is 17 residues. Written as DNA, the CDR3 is TGTGCCAGCAGTTTTTCCCGGACTAGCGGGGAGATTTACGAGCAGTACTTC. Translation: CASSFSRTSGEIYEQYF.

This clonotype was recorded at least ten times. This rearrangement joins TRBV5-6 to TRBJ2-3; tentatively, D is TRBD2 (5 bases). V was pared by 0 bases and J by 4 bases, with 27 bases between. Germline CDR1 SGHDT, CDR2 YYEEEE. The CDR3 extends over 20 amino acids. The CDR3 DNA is TGTGCCAGCAGCTTGGACCCTTTAGCGCCCGGTTTTTTCTTTGCAGATACGCAGTATTTT. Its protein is CASSLDPLAPGFFFADTQYF.

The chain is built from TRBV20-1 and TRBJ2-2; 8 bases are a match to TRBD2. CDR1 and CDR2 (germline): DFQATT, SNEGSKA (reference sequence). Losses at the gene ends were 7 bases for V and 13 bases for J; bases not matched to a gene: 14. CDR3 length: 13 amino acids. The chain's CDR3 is CSVVREGLRGLFF. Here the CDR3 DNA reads TGCAGTGTGGTTCGGGAGGGGTTGCGGGGGCTGTTTTTT.

This CDR3 reads CAWSEVGTEAFF. The CDR3, as DNA: TGTGCCTGGAGTGAGGTAGGGACTGAAGCTTTCTTT. The chain employs TRBV30 and TRBJ1-1, with D uncertain. Germline V gene sequence: CDR1 GTSNPN, CDR2 SVGIG (reference sequence). This CDR3 is built from 12 residues. Trimming cost V 1 base and J 5 bases, with 8 bases left between them.

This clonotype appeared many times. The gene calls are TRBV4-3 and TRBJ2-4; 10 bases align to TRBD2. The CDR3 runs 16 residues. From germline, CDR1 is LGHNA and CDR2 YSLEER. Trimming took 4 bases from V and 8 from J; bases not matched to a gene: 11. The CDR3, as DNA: TGCGCCAGCAGCCCTTACTACAGCGGGGGGGCTCACATTCAGTACTTC. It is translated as CASSPYYSGGAHIQYF.

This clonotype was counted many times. CDR3 amino acids: CASSLGRGYEGTEAFF. The CDR3 DNA sequence: TGCGCCAGCAGCTTGGGCAGGGGGTACGAGGGCACTGAAGCTTTCTTT. This sequence joins TRBV5-1 and TRBJ1-1, with 7 positions matching TRBD1. The CDR3 runs 16 residues. The germline gives CDR1 SGHRS, CDR2 YFSETQ. The J segment lost 4 bases and the V segment lost 0 bases, leaving 9 bases of the junction unmatched.

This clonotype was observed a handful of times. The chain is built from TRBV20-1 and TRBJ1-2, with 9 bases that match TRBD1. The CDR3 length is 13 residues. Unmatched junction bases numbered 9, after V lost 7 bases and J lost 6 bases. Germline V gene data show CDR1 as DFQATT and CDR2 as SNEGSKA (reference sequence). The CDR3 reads CSVETGGRDGYTF. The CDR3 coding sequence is TGCAGTGTTGAGACAGGGGGGAGGGATGGCTACACCTTC.